What follows are 9 T cell receptor beta chains derived from one specimen sequenced in a study of cytomegalovirus exposure and HLA in healthy donors. Amplification used 60 Vbeta primers and 13 Jbeta primers. Sequencing used immunoSEQ multiplex PCR; TCRdb keeps in-frame clones, though not all of them. The repertoire has more than 100,000 clones, 60% to 85% of them found once; the top ten carry about 3.3%. The sequencing input was PBMCs. The receptors here all came from a woman in her 30s in good health and CMV-seropositive.

The chain is built from TRBV7-6 and TRBJ2-2, with D maybe TRBD1 (5 bases). The CDR3 is 15 residues long. Germline-derived CDR1 and CDR2 are SGHVS and FNYEAQ. V was pared by 2 bases and J by 5 bases, with 12 bases between. The CDR3 DNA reads as TGTGCCAGCAGCTTATGGGGCAGTGGGACCGGGGAGCTGTTTTTT. This gives the protein CASSLWGSGTGELFF.

This clone was detected only once. The chain has TRBV6-1 and TRBJ2-5; D might be TRBD2 (6 bases). The CDR3 contains 13 residues. Germline CDR1 MNHNS, CDR2 SASEGT. V lost 4 bases to trimming and J lost 3 bases, with 9 bases between them. CDR3 residues: CASSVGLKETQYF. Written as DNA, the CDR3 is TGTGCCAGCAGTGTGGGACTCAAAGAGACCCAGTACTTC.

This chain links TRBV5-1 with TRBJ1-1; TRBD1 matches at 7 bases. The CDR3 extends over 15 amino acids. Germline V gene lookup returns CDR1 SGHRS and CDR2 YFSETQ. The V segment lost 4 bases and the J segment 3 bases; nucleotides outside the gene matches: 9. The CDR3 region is CASSPRGRGYTEAFF. Here the CDR3 DNA reads TGCGCCAGCAGCCCCCGAGGCAGGGGGTACACTGAAGCTTTCTTT.

The chain joins TRBV28 to TRBJ2-1, with 10 nucleotides matching TRBD2. This CDR3 region has 15 residues. Trimming removed 7 bases from V and 7 bases from J; junction bases left unmatched: 10. Germline CDR1 and CDR2: MDHEN and SYDVKM. The CDR3 reads CASTTLAGGINEQFF. In DNA, the CDR3 is TGTGCCAGCACCACATTAGCGGGGGGAATAAATGAGCAGTTCTTC.

The chain couples TRBV9 to TRBJ2-5; 8 nucleotides agree with TRBD1. J gave up 5 bases and V 0 bases, and 3 bases lay outside the gene matches. The germline CDR1 and CDR2 sequences are SGDLS and YYNGEE. This CDR3 comprises 14 residues. CDR3 DNA sequence: TGTGCCAGCAGCGTAGGGCAGGGGGCTGAGACCCAGTACTTC. This sequence encodes CASSVGQGAETQYF.

Here the CDR3 reads CASSLGGRFTGELFF. CDR3 coding DNA: TGCGCCAGCAGCTTGGGCGGCCGGTTCACCGGGGAGCTGTTTTTT. The J gene is TRBJ2-2, the V gene TRBV5-1, with D unclear. The CDR3 length is 15 residues. Germline V gene data show CDR1 as SGHRS and CDR2 as YFSETQ. Trimming removed 0 bases from V and 4 bases from J, with 10 bases in between.

The table lists this clone with a few counts. The gene calls are TRBV9 and TRBJ2-1; 8 bases map to TRBD2. The germline CDR1 and CDR2 sequences are SGDLS and YYNGEE. Germline trimming cut 3 bases from V and 5 bases from J; bases unmatched to any gene: 10. This CDR3 comprises 16 residues. CDR3 in amino acids: CASSATSGTRDNEQFF. The CDR3 DNA reads as TGTGCCAGCAGCGCCACATCCGGGACTAGAGACAATGAGCAGTTCTTC.

The rearrangement links TRBV5-3 to TRBJ1-1; 8 bases map to TRBD1. TRBV5-3 counts as an open reading frame of uncertain function. Trimming took 4 bases from V and 4 from J; bases not matched to a gene: 6. The CDR3 covers 14 residues. Here the CDR3 reads CARSVDRESTEAFF. Written as DNA, the CDR3 is TGTGCCAGAAGCGTGGACAGGGAATCCACTGAAGCTTTCTTT.

In nucleotides, the CDR3 is TGTGCCTGGAGTGTACCAGGGAAGAACACTGAAGCTTTCTTT. Residues: CAWSVPGKNTEAFF. The chain carries TRBV30 and TRBJ1-1; D may be TRBD1 (5 bases). The length of the CDR3 is 14 residues. Germline V gene lookup returns CDR1 GTSNPN and CDR2 SVGIG (reference sequence). The V end was cut by 0 bases, the J end by 1 base, with 9 bases between.